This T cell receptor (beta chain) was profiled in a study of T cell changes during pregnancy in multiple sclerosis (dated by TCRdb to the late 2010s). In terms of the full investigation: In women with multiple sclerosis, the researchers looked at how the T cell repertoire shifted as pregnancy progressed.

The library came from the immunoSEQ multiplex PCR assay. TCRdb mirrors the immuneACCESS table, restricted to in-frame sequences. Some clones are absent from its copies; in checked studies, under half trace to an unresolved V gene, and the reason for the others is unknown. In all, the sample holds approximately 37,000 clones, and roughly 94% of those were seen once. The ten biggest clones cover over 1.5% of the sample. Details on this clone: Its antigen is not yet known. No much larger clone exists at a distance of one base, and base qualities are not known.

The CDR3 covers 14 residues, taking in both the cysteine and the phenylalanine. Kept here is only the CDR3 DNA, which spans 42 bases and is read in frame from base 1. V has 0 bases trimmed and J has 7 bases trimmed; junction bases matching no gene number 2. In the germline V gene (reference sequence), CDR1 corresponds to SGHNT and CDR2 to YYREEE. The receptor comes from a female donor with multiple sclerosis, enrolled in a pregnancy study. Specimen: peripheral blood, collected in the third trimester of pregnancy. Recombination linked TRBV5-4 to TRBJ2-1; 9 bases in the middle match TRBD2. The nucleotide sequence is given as TGTGCCAGCAGCTTGGGCGGGGGGGCGAATGAGCAGTTCTTC. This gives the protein CASSLGGGANEQFF.